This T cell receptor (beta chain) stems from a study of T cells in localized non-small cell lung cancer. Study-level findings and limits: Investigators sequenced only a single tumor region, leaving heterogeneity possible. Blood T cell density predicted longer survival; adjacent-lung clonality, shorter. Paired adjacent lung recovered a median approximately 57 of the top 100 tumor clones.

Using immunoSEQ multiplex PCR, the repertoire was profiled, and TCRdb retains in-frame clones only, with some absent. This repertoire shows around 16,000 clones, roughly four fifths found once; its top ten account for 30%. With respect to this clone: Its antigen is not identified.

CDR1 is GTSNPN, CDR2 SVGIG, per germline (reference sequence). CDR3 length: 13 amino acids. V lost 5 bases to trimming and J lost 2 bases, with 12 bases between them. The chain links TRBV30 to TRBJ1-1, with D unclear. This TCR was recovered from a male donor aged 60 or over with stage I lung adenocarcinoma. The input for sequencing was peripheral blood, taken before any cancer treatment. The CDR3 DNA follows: TGTGCCTGGCGGAGGGTCCCAAACACTGAAGCTTTCTTT. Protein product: CAWRRVPNTEAFF.